These T cell receptor beta chains were read from a single sample in a study of Graves' ophthalmopathy and Graves' hyperthyroidism. One entry per CDR3 protein results from TCRdb running MiXCR on the multiplex PCR reads. The sample lists 230,000 or so distinct CDR3 sequences, around 45% occurring once. The specimen sequenced was peripheral blood. These receptor sequences come from an adult man with Graves' ophthalmopathy. CDR3s include the opening cysteine and the closing phenylalanine or tryptophan. A D gene is named only where the DNA matches it firmly. Clone size appears in some rows only: once, few, many, or a class for an expanded clone.

V	D	size	J	CDR3	DNA
TRBV2	.	few	TRBJ1-3	CASSEPYRNTIYF	TGTGCCAGCAGTGAACCCTATAGAAACACCATATATTTT
TRBV3-1	TRBD1	.	TRBJ1-1	CASSGQGSTEAFF	TGTGCCAGCAGCGGACAGGGGAGCACTGAAGCTTTCTTT
TRBV29-1	.	many	TRBJ2-5	CSVDPPRDSVARETQYF	TGCAGCGTTGACCCCCCGAGAGACAGTGTCGCACGCGAGACCCAGTACTTC
TRBV29-1	.	.	TRBJ1-2	CSVESSGGQGYGYTF	TGCAGCGTTGAGTCATCTGGGGGGCAGGGCTATGGCTACACCTTC
TRBV4-1	TRBD2	.	TRBJ2-3	CASSPRGVDTQYF	TGTGCCAGCAGCCCCCGGGGGGTGGATACGCAGTATTTT
TRBV20-1	.	.	TRBJ2-7	CSARDPTNSYEQYF	TGCAGTGCTAGGGACCCTACGAACTCCTACGAGCAGTACTTC
TRBV20-1	.	few	TRBJ2-7	CSARGDPRLYEQYF	TGCAGTGCTAGAGGGGACCCTCGCCTTTACGAGCAGTACTTC
TRBV28	.	few	TRBJ1-4	CASSLLATNEKLFF	TGTGCCAGCAGTTTGTTGGCAACTAATGAAAAACTGTTTTTT
TRBV10-2	TRBD2	.	TRBJ2-7	CASSQEGLAGDEQYF	TGTGCCAGCAGCCAAGAGGGCCTAGCGGGAGACGAGCAGTACTTC
TRBV7-2	.	many	TRBJ1-2	CASSGGGGSFYGYTF	TGTGCCAGCAGCGGAGGCGGGGGCAGTTTCTATGGCTACACCTTC
TRBV9	.	many	TRBJ1-6	CASQDGYSPLHF	TGTGCCAGCCAGGACGGTTATTCACCCCTCCACTTT
TRBV10-3	.	many	TRBJ1-5	CAISESGGSNQPQHF	TGTGCCATCAGTGAGTCGGGGGGAAGCAATCAGCCCCAGCATTTT
TRBV15	.	few	TRBJ1-5	CATSRAGPISNQPQHF	TGTGCCACCAGCAGAGCGGGACCCATTAGCAATCAGCCCCAGCATTTT
TRBV5-4	TRBD1	.	TRBJ1-3	CASSYRGGTIYF	TGTGCCAGCAGCTACAGGGGGGGCACCATATATTTT
TRBV28	.	many	TRBJ2-7	CASSSGSPYEQYF	TGTGCCAGCAGTTCCGGGAGCCCCTACGAGCAGTACTTC
TRBV15	TRBD1	.	TRBJ1-5	CATSRERTGRQPQHF	TGTGCCACCAGCAGAGAGCGGACAGGGCGACAGCCCCAGCATTTT
TRBV10-2	TRBD2	.	TRBJ2-2	CASSEEVAGFSGELFF	TGTGCCAGCAGTGAAGAGGTAGCGGGGTTTTCCGGGGAGCTGTTTTTT
TRBV19	.	.	TRBJ1-1	CASSNTQGRAFF	TGTGCCAGTAGCAATACCCAGGGGCGGGCTTTCTTT
TRBV15	.	.	TRBJ1-1	CATGRETDMNTEAFF	TGTGCCACCGGCAGGGAGACAGATATGAACACTGAAGCTTTCTTT
TRBV24-1	.	.	TRBJ1-4	CATCGGFNEKLFF	TGTGCCACCTGCGGGGGATTTAATGAAAAACTGTTTTTT
TRBV29-1	.	few	TRBJ1-2	CSVEEDSGSNTF	TGCAGCGTTGAAGAGGACAGTGGATCAAACACCTTC
TRBV24-1	TRBD1	few	TRBJ2-7	CATSDPGQGALYEQYF	TGTGCCACCAGTGACCCGGGACAGGGGGCGTTGTACGAGCAGTACTTC
TRBV5-6	.	few	TRBJ1-1	CASSLGPQDTEAFF	TGTGCCAGCAGCTTGGGGCCTCAGGACACTGAAGCTTTCTTT
TRBV9	.	.	TRBJ1-4	CASNTPRRREKLFF	TGTGCCAGCAATACTCCGAGGCGCAGGGAAAAACTGTTTTTT
TRBV6-5	TRBD2	.	TRBJ2-5	CASSYSLAGFQETQYF	TGTGCCAGCAGTTACTCCCTAGCGGGGTTCCAAGAGACCCAGTACTTC
TRBV28	.	few	TRBJ2-5	CASSPIEGETQYF	TGTGCCAGCAGTCCCATAGAGGGAGAGACCCAGTACTTC
TRBV7-2	.	few	TRBJ1-5	CASSLADYSNQPQHF	TGTGCCAGCAGCTTAGCGGACTATAGCAATCAGCCCCAGCATTTT
TRBV28	.	.	TRBJ1-6	CASSLVRGASAVPLHF	TGTGCCAGCAGTTTAGTTCGTGGGGCATCGGCTGTACCCCTCCACTTT
TRBV29-1	TRBD1	few	TRBJ2-7	CSVARDRASYEQYF	TGCAGCGTTGCCCGGGACAGGGCCTCCTACGAGCAGTACTTC
TRBV29-1	TRBD1	few	TRBJ1-4	CSVSDRGDRKEKLFF	TGCAGCGTATCGGACAGGGGGGACAGAAAAGAAAAACTGTTTTTT
TRBV2	.	once	TRBJ1-5	CASSLTSDQPQHF	TGTGCCAGCAGTCTGACCTCCGATCAGCCCCAGCATTTT
TRBV7-2	.	few	TRBJ1-5	CASSLETGQWGNQPQHF	TGTGCCAGCAGCTTAGAGACAGGCCAATGGGGCAATCAGCCCCAGCATTTT
TRBV11-2	.	once	TRBJ2-5	CASRPRTSYQETQYF	TGTGCCAGCAGACCAAGGACAAGTTACCAAGAGACCCAGTACTTC
TRBV7-9	TRBD2	.	TRBJ2-5	CASSSLTSGSETQYF	TGTGCCAGCAGCTCTCTTACTAGCGGGAGTGAGACCCAGTACTTC
TRBV20-1	TRBD2	.	TRBJ2-6	CSARLAGEPGANVLTF	TGCAGTGCTAGACTAGCGGGAGAACCTGGGGCCAACGTCCTGACTTTC
TRBV24-1	TRBD2	few	TRBJ2-5	CATSDQNLAGVETQYF	TGTGCCACCAGTGACCAGAATCTAGCGGGAGTAGAGACCCAGTACTTC
TRBV7-6	TRBD2	few	TRBJ2-7	CASSPVVAGEIPYEQYF	TGTGCCAGCAGCCCGGTGGTAGCGGGAGAGATTCCCTACGAGCAGTACTTC
TRBV11-2	TRBD2	few	TRBJ2-7	CASSAWTSGNEQYF	TGTGCCAGCAGCGCCTGGACTAGCGGGAACGAGCAGTACTTC
TRBV6-6	.	.	TRBJ1-1	CASRWEGNTEAFF	TGTGCCAGCAGGTGGGAAGGGAACACTGAAGCTTTCTTT
TRBV10-3	TRBD1	many	TRBJ2-7	CAIAEGAREQYF	TGTGCCATCGCCGAGGGGGCGAGGGAGCAGTACTTC
TRBV15	TRBD1	.	TRBJ1-1	CATSIPGTANTEAFF	TGTGCCACCAGCATACCCGGGACAGCAAACACTGAAGCTTTCTTT
TRBV6-5	.	many	TRBJ1-2	CASSLGLNYGYTF	TGTGCCAGCAGCCTGGGACTGAACTATGGCTACACCTTC